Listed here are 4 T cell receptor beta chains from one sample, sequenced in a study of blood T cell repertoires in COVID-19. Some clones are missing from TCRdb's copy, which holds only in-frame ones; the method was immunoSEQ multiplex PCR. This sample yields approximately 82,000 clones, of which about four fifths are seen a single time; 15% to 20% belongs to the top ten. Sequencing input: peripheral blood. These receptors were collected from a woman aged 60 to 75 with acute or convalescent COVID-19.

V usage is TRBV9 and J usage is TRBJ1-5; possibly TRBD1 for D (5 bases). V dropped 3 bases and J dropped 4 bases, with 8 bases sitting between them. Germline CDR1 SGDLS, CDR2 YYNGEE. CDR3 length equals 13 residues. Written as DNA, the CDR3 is TGTGCCAGCAGCGCGACAGTAAATCAGCCCCAGCATTTT. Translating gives CASSATVNQPQHF.

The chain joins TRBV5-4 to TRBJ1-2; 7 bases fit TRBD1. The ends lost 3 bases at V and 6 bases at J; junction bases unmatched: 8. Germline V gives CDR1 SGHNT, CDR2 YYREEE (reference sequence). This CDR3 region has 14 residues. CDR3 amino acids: CASSSPTGDHGYTF. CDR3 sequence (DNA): TGTGCCAGCAGCTCCCCAACAGGGGATCATGGCTACACCTTC.

The CDR3 sequence is CASRALARGTNQPQHF. In DNA form, the CDR3 reads TGTGCCAGCCGAGCCCTGGCGCGGGGCACCAATCAGCCCCAGCATTTT. The chain links TRBV2 to TRBJ1-5; perhaps TRBD1 as D (5 bases). Germline loops: CDR1 SNHLY, CDR2 FYNNEI. This CDR3 comprises 16 residues. The V end was cut by 8 bases, the J end by 3 bases, with 20 bases between.

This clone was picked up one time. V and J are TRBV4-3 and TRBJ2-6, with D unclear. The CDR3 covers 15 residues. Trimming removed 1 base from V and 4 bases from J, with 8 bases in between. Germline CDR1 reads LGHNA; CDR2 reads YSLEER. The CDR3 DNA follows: TGCGCCAGCAGCCAAGCGGGTGTGGGGGCCAACGTCCTGACTTTC. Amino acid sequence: CASSQAGVGANVLTF.